This T cell receptor beta chain was documented in a study of T cells in localized non-small cell lung cancer. Overall study findings and caveats: One tumor region alone was sequenced, and heterogeneity therefore remains possible. Among the top 100 tumor clones, a median 57 appeared in adjacent lung. The study found T cell clonality highest in uninvolved adjacent lung, above tumor.

Repertoires were generated with immunoSEQ multiplex PCR, while TCRdb's copy carries only in-frame clones and drops some. The sample holds over 70,000 clones, about 90% seen once. In this sample, this clone turned up a few times. What it binds is not known. The origin of this receptor is a male donor older than 55 with stage III squamous cell lung carcinoma. The sample was peripheral blood, taken before any cancer treatment.

The CDR3 DNA is TGCGCCAGCAGTGAAGGGGATACGCAGTATTTT. Its protein product is CASSEGDTQYF. The V and J genes are TRBV10-1 and TRBJ2-3; no firm D call. Trimming shortened V by 3 bases and J by 6 bases, and 4 bases separated the two germline ends. There are 11 residues in the CDR3. Germline-derived CDR1 and CDR2 are WNHNN and SYGVQD (reference sequence).